This T cell receptor beta chain was sequenced for a study of T cell responses to AZD1222 COVID-19 vaccine. Study-wide results and caveats: Along spike, vaccine-associated CD4 TCRs were found throughout, with dominance at 160-218 and 743-854. All repertoire sampling was performed exclusively after the peak T cell response. Only a handful of individuals given AZD1222 were seropositive at baseline. Donors were mostly white British, more females; clonal diversity possibly underestimated.

Germline V lookup: CDR1 LNHDA, CDR2 SQIVND (reference sequence). This CDR3 contains 15 residues. V trimming: 5 bases; J trimming: 4 bases; junction bases outside the gene matches: 10. About this clone: Its antigen is undetermined.

The table came from immunoSEQ multiplex PCR; TCRdb's copy has only in-frame clones and leaves some out. The profile shows 150,000 to 200,000 clones, approximately 93% of them singletons. The TCR comes from an adult in good health. The chain links TRBV19 to TRBJ1-2, with 7 bases aligning to TRBD1. Sequencing was performed on peripheral blood, taken on day 0 of AZD1222 vaccination. The CDR3 DNA reads TGTGCCAGTAGTGGGGGACAGATATATCTCTATGGCTACACCTTC. Its protein is CASSGGQIYLYGYTF.